This T cell receptor beta chain was identified in a study of cytomegalovirus exposure and HLA in healthy donors. About the research overall: The same platform used for the 650 to 850 first-cohort repertoires was also used for the 120 or so validation repertoires, as a later analysis reported.

General study points: The classifier reportedly diagnosed cytomegalovirus status with high sensitivity and specificity. Overall, 164 TCR beta chains were annotated as cytomegalovirus-associated. Specificity of a few CMV-associated chains for CMV antigens was verified in vitro.

TCRdb's table, derived via immunoSEQ multiplex PCR, lists solely in-frame clones and lacks some. The repertoire holds more than 150,000 clones, with roughly 82% as singletons. Per the germline V gene, CDR1 is SGHTA and CDR2 is FQGNSA. The CDR3 has 16 residues. The V and J ends lost 4 bases and 1 base respectively, with 16 bases between them. About this clone itself: What it recognizes is unknown.

The source of this sequence is a man aged 18-30 years in good health and CMV-seropositive. The sample was PBMCs. The chain is built from TRBV7-2 and TRBJ2-5; D is ambiguous. CDR3 in DNA: TGTGCCAGCAGCTCCCCAGGCGCAAAGCCCCAAGAGACCCAGTACTTC. Translating gives CASSSPGAKPQETQYF.